Listed here are 27 T cell receptor beta chains from one sample, sequenced in a study of cytomegalovirus exposure and HLA in healthy donors. The PCR contained 60 Vbeta and 13 Jbeta primers. Here immunoSEQ multiplex PCR was the method, and the copy in TCRdb shows in-frame clones only, minus some. The data show about 130,000 clones, with about 74% seen just once and about 4.3% held by the top ten. Sequencing was carried out using PBMCs. These receptors came from a man aged 18 to 29 in good health and CMV-seropositive.

The genes are TRBV6-6 and TRBJ1-1; a possible D gene is TRBD1 (5 bases). The CDR3 consists of 15 residues. Germline V lookup: CDR1 MNHNY, CDR2 SVGAGI (reference sequence). V was clipped by 0 bases and J by 2 bases, with 10 bases between them. This chain's CDR3 is CASSYSGLLNTEAFF. For the CDR3, the DNA is TGTGCCAGCAGTTACTCGGGACTGCTAAACACTGAAGCTTTCTTT.

There are a few counts of this clone. V is TRBV6-5 and J is TRBJ2-2; 7 bases are a match to TRBD1. The J segment lost 5 bases and the V segment lost 5 bases, leaving 8 bases of the junction unmatched. The CDR3 totals 15 residues. The germline gives CDR1 MNHEY, CDR2 SVGAGI. CDR3 sequence reads: CASSGPGQLTGELFF. The CDR3 DNA is TGTGCCAGCAGTGGGCCGGGACAGTTAACCGGGGAGCTGTTTTTT.

V is TRBV2 and J is TRBJ2-3; perhaps TRBD2 as D (5 bases). CDR3 length: 14 amino acids. With 7 bases removed from V and 4 bases from J, the gap between germline ends came to 15 bases. In germline, CDR1 is SNHLY, CDR2 FYNNEI. The CDR3 is CASTRGQAPDTQYF. In DNA form, the CDR3 reads TGTGCCAGCACGAGAGGGCAGGCCCCAGATACGCAGTATTTT.

This clone was recorded a few times. The rearrangement joins TRBV6-1 to TRBJ2-3, with 8 nucleotides matching TRBD2. Looked up from germline, CDR1 is MNHNS and CDR2 is SASEGT. With V trimmed by 4 bases and J by 0 bases, 6 bases remained unmatched. CDR3 length: 16 amino acids. This CDR3 reads CASSAPTSGSTDTQYF. CDR3 bases: TGTGCCAGCAGTGCCCCCACTAGCGGAAGCACAGATACGCAGTATTTT.

The chain has TRBV10-3 and TRBJ2-2; 8 bases line up with TRBD1. This CDR3 is 19 amino acids long. Trimming cost V 3 bases and J 3 bases; bases outside gene matches: 15. CDR1 and CDR2 from the germline V gene are ENHRY and SYGVKD. CDR3 region: CAISEFRQGYGSDTGELFF. The CDR3 DNA is TGTGCCATCAGTGAATTCCGACAGGGGTACGGATCTGACACCGGGGAGCTGTTTTTT.

V is TRBV4-2 and J is TRBJ2-1; 13 bases align to TRBD2. This CDR3 is built from 16 residues. J gave up 10 bases and V 4 bases, and 10 bases lay outside the gene matches. The germline V gene encodes CDR1 LGHNA and CDR2 YNFKEQ. The DNA for the CDR3 is TGTGCCAGCAGCCTAGAGCCGGGACTAGCGGGGCACGAGCAGTTCTTC. Protein product: CASSLEPGLAGHEQFF.

The chain recombines TRBV11-3 with TRBJ2-1; TRBD2 matches at 10 bases. CDR3 length: 16 amino acids. The V and J ends lost 1 base and 8 bases, in that order; junction bases with no gene match: 8. Germline CDR1 SGHNT, CDR2 YENEEA. CDR3 sequence (DNA): TGTGCCAGCAGCTTAGGGGTTAGCGGGGGGCAGGATGAGCAGTTCTTC. Amino acid sequence: CASSLGVSGGQDEQFF.

This chain joins TRBV2 and TRBJ1-5; 9 bases match TRBD1. The CDR3 is 15 amino acids. Trimming cost V 7 bases and J 11 bases; bases outside gene matches: 15. The germline CDR1 and CDR2 sequences are SNHLY and FYNNEI. The CDR3 DNA is TGTGCCAGCAAGGACAGGGGACAGGGATCTATTACCCAGCATTTT. Its protein product is CASKDRGQGSITQHF.

The chain carries TRBV5-5 and TRBJ2-5; no clear D. The V gene lost 1 base and the J gene lost 5 bases, with 6 bases spanning the gap. Germline V CDR1 and CDR2: SGHKS, YYEKEE (reference sequence). This CDR3 has 12 residues. CDR3 DNA sequence: TGTGCCAGCAGCTTGACTCTGGAGACCCAGTACTTC. Encoded protein: CASSLTLETQYF.

This clone was seen more than once but under ten times. The rearrangement joins TRBV29-1 to TRBJ1-2; TRBD1 matches 7 bases. The CDR3 has 11 residues. With 6 bases clipped from V and 7 bases from J, the junction kept 5 bases outside the gene matches. Per germline, CDR1 SQVTM and CDR2 ANQGSEA. The DNA of the CDR3 is TGCAGCGTACCGGACAGGAGTGGCTACACCTTC. The encoded protein is CSVPDRSGYTF.

The chain joins TRBV13 to TRBJ1-4, with D uncertain. CDR1 and CDR2 from the germline V gene are PRHDT and FYEKMQ (reference sequence). V was trimmed by 5 bases and J by 13 bases, leaving 23 bases between them. The CDR3 extends over 15 amino acids. CDR3 protein: CASSEKWAPPGGLFF. CDR3 DNA sequence: TGTGCCAGCAGCGAAAAGTGGGCCCCCCCGGGAGGACTGTTTTTT. Supplemented by reference TRBV13 and TRBJ1-4, the full variable domain reads AAGVIQSPRHLIKEKRETATLKCYPIPRHDTVYWYQQGPGQDPQFLISFYEKMQSDKGSIPDRFSAQQFSDYHSELNMSSLELGDSALYFCASSEKWAPPGGLFFGSGTQLSVL.

This clone was recorded only once. CDR3: CASSEATSGGGWEQFF. For the CDR3, the DNA is TGTGCCAGCAGTGAAGCAACTAGCGGGGGGGGCTGGGAGCAGTTCTTC. The chain has TRBV6-1 and TRBJ2-1; TRBD2 matches at 13 bases. The CDR3 is 16 residues long. The germline gives CDR1 MNHNS, CDR2 SASEGT. V lost 0 bases, J lost 10 bases, and 6 bases stayed unmatched.

The chain carries TRBV11-3 and TRBJ2-7, with 7 positions matching TRBD2. V was pared by 1 base and J by 5 bases, with 8 bases of the junction left unmatched. This CDR3 is 15 amino acids long. Germline V gives CDR1 SGHNT, CDR2 YENEEA. The CDR3 DNA reads as TGTGCCAGCAGCTTAGGTGGGGGGGTCGGCCACGAGCAGTACTTC. Translation gives CASSLGGGVGHEQYF.

This sequence joins TRBV14 and TRBJ2-3; D perhaps matches TRBD2 (5 bases). Trimming left V 0 bases short and J 4 bases short, with 11 bases between. From germline, CDR1 is SGHDN and CDR2 FVKESK. The CDR3 has 15 amino acids. The CDR3: CASSQETPGSDTQYF. The CDR3, as DNA: TGTGCCAGCAGCCAAGAGACCCCGGGGTCAGATACGCAGTATTTT. Looking up the rest from reference TRBV14 and TRBJ2-3 gives the full variable domain: EAGVTQFPSHSVIEKGQTVTLRCDPISGHDNLYWYRRVMGKEIKFLLHFVKESKQDESGMPNNRFLAERTGGTYSTLKVQPAELEDSGVYFCASSQETPGSDTQYFGPGTRLTVL.

The V and J genes are TRBV4-1 and TRBJ1-2; D not resolved. This CDR3 region has 14 residues. Per germline, CDR1 MGHRA and CDR2 YSYEKL. V lost 1 base and J 0 bases, leaving 6 bases between the germline ends. The CDR3 DNA follows: TGCGCCAGCAGCCAAGGGGCGACTAACTATGGCTACACCTTC. It encodes CASSQGATNYGYTF.

This chain joins TRBV27 and TRBJ1-2; tentatively, D is TRBD1 (5 bases). The germline gives CDR1 MNHEY, CDR2 SMNVEV (reference sequence). The CDR3 runs 13 residues. V gave up 5 bases and J gave up 6 bases, with 13 bases separating them. CDR3 sequence (DNA): TGTGCCAGCAGTCCCTGGAGGGGTGATGGCTACACCTTC. Translating gives CASSPWRGDGYTF.

The chain combines TRBV28 with TRBJ2-7; D not resolved. Looked up from germline, CDR1 is MDHEN and CDR2 is SYDVKM. V gave up 6 bases and J gave up 3 bases, with 12 bases separating them. The CDR3 loop spans 13 amino acids. The CDR3: CASSSTRFYEQYF. CDR3 sequence (DNA): TGTGCCAGCAGCTCGACAAGGTTCTACGAGCAGTACTTC. Full variable domain (missing parts from reference TRBV28 and TRBJ2-7): DVKVTQSSRYLVKRTGEKVFLECVQDMDHENMFWYRQDPGLGLRLIYFSYDVKMKEKGDIPEGYSVSREKKERFSLILESASTNQTSMYLCASSSTRFYEQYFGPGTRLTVT.

This chain uses TRBV4-2 with TRBJ1-2; 10 bases map to TRBD1. The CDR3 contains 13 residues. With 3 bases clipped from V and 7 bases from J, the junction kept 2 bases outside the gene matches. Germline V gene sequence: CDR1 LGHNA, CDR2 YNFKEQ. The CDR3 sequence: CASSQGQGFGYTF. CDR3 coding DNA: TGTGCCAGCAGCCAGGGACAGGGGTTTGGCTACACCTTC.

The gene calls are TRBV28 and TRBJ2-7; a possible D gene is TRBD2 (5 bases). V lost 4 bases and J lost 1, with 17 bases in between. CDR1 MDHEN and CDR2 SYDVKM come from the germline V gene. The length of the CDR3 is 16 residues. The CDR3 DNA reads TGTGCCAGCAGTTCGGGGAGCGCAATAGGGTCCTACGAGCAGTACTTC. Amino acid sequence: CASSSGSAIGSYEQYF.

V usage is TRBV28 and J usage is TRBJ2-1, with TRBD2 identical over 10 bases. The CDR3 extends over 17 amino acids. V dropped 6 bases and J dropped 0; count of bases not matched to a gene: 8. Germline V gene data show CDR1 as MDHEN and CDR2 as SYDVKM. The CDR3 protein is CASSLISGGASYNEQFF. The CDR3, as DNA: TGTGCCAGCAGCCTCATAAGCGGGGGGGCCTCCTACAATGAGCAGTTCTTC.

The chain has TRBV5-1 and TRBJ2-7; D is possibly TRBD1 (7 bases). This CDR3 comprises 17 residues. Trimming took 4 bases from V and 6 from J, leaving 26 bases between them. Per the germline V gene, CDR1 is SGHRS and CDR2 is YFSETQ. CDR3 sequence reads: CASSGLGGLDRKSEQYF. The CDR3 DNA is TGCGCCAGCAGCGGACTGGGGGGATTGGACAGGAAGTCCGAGCAGTACTTC.

The rearrangement links TRBV5-1 to TRBJ1-1, with D unclear. Trimming left V 2 bases short and J 6 bases short, with 11 bases between. Looked up from germline, CDR1 is SGHRS and CDR2 is YFSETQ. CDR3 length equals 13 residues. The CDR3 DNA reads TGCGCCAGCAGCTTAGGTTCAGGCGCTGAAGCTTTCTTT. Translating it yields CASSLGSGAEAFF.

This sequence joins TRBV10-3 and TRBJ2-2, with 8 bases identical to TRBD1. The V segment lost 0 bases and the J segment 7 bases; nucleotides outside the gene matches: 1. The germline CDR1 and CDR2 sequences are ENHRY and SYGVKD. The length of the CDR3 is 14 residues. In DNA, the CDR3 is TGTGCCATCAGTGAGTCGGGGACAGGCGGGGAGCTGTTTTTT. Its protein product is CAISESGTGGELFF.

The gene calls are TRBV6-6 and TRBJ2-5, with 9 positions matching TRBD1. The trim removed 7 bases at V and 1 base at J, leaving 4 bases unmatched. The V gene's germline CDR1 is MNHNY and CDR2 SVGAGI (reference sequence). The CDR3 totals 14 residues. Here the CDR3 reads CASMHRGLQETQYF. The CDR3 DNA follows: TGTGCCAGCATGCACAGGGGGCTCCAAGAGACCCAGTACTTC.

This chain uses TRBV28 with TRBJ1-5; no definite D call. Trimming pared 5 bases from V and 2 bases from J, leaving 16 bases between. The CDR3 extends over 16 amino acids. CDR1 is MDHEN and CDR2 is SYDVKM in the germline V gene. The CDR3 loop is CASSPLTDIGNQPQHF. In nucleotides, the CDR3 is TGTGCCAGCAGTCCACTGACTGATATTGGCAATCAGCCCCAGCATTTT.

This chain connects TRBV10-1 to TRBJ2-7; the D is unclear. This CDR3 has 11 amino acids. Germline CDR1 WNHNN, CDR2 SYGVQD (reference sequence). V lost 5 bases, J lost 6 bases, and 8 bases lay in between. CDR3 bases: TGCGCCAGCAGTAACAGAGTCGAGCAGTACTTC. Translation: CASSNRVEQYF.

As concerns this clone: At one boundary the junction diverges from the germline segment, which might be a read error. The V call is TRBV7-2, the J call TRBJ1-1; a possible D gene is TRBD1 (6 bases). CDR3 length equals 14 residues. Germline V gene sequence: CDR1 SGHTA, CDR2 FQGNSA. CDR3 residues: CASRLGGGSTEAFF. The CDR3 DNA is TGTGCCAGCAGGTTAGGGGGGGGGAGCACTGAAGCTTTCTTT.